This TCR beta chain stems from a study of T cell responses to AZD1222 COVID-19 vaccine. Comments on this clone: Its antigen remains unidentified.

Some clones are missing from TCRdb's copy, which holds only in-frame ones; the method was immunoSEQ multiplex PCR. The table shows some 39,000 clones, with around 90% occurring only once. V lost 5 bases and J lost 5; bases outside the gene matches: 7. The germline gives CDR1 LGHNA, CDR2 YSLEER. The CDR3 contains 14 residues. Findings and limits, study-wide: Reports say nearly half of spike-specific TCRs go after unmutated variant regions. Researchers report vaccine-associated CD4 TCRs spanning spike, with dominance at 160-218 and 743-854. Compared with day 0, the breadth and depth of the Spike-specific TCR repertoire rose significantly after two doses of AZD1222.

Sequencing used peripheral blood, obtained 28 days after the second AZD1222 dose. The clonotype was recovered from an adult who received the AZD1222 COVID-19 vaccine. V usage is TRBV4-3 and J usage is TRBJ2-3; the match to TRBD2 covers 7 bases. In DNA, the CDR3 is TGCGCCAGCAGCTTGACTGGGGAGGGAGATACGCAGTATTTT. This encodes CASSLTGEGDTQYF.